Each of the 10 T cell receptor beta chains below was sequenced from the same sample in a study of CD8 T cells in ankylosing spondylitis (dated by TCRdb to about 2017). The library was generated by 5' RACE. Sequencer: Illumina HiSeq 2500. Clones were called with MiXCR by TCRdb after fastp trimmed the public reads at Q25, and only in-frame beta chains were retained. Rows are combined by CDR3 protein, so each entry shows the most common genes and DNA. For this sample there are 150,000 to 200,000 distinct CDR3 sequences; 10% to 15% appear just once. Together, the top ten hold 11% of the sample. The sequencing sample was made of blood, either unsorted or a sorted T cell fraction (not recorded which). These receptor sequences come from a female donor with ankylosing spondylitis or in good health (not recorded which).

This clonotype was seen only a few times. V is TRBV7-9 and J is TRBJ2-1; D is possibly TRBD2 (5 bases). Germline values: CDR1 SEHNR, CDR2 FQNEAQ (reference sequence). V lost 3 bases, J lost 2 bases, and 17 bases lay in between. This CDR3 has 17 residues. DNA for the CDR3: TGTGCCAGCAGCTTCCCCCGTGGGCGGGCCGCCTACAATGAGCAGTTCTTC. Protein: CASSFPRGRAAYNEQFF.

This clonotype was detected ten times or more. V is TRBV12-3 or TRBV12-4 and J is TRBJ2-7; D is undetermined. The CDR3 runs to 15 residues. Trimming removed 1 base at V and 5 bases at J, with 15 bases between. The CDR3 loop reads CASSLVSSWWDEQYF. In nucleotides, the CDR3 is TGTGCCAGCAGTTTAGTCTCCAGTTGGTGGGACGAGCAGTACTTC.

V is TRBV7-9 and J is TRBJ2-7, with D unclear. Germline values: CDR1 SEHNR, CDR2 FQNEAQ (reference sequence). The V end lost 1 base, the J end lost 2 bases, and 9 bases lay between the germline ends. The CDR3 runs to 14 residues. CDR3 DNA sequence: TGTGCCAGCAGCTTAGTGCTGAGCCCCTACGAGCAGTACTTC. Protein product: CASSLVLSPYEQYF.

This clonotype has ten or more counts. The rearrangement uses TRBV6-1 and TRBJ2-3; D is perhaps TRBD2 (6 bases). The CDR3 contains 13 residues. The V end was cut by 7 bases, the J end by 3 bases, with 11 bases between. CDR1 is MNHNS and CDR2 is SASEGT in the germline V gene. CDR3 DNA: TGTGCCAGCAACGGCGGGGAGACAGATACGCAGTATTTT. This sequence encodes CASNGGETDTQYF.

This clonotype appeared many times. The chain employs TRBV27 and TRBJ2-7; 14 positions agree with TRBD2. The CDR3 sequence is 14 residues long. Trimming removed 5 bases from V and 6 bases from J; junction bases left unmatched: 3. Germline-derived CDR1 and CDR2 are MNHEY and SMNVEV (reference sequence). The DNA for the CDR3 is TGTGCCAGCAGTCCCGGGACTAGCGGGAGCGAGCAGTACTTC. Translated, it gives CASSPGTSGSEQYF.

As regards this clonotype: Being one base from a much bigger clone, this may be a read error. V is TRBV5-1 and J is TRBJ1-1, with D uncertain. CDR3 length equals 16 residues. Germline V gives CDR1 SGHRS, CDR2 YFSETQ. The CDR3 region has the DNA TGCGCCATCAGCTTAATATTGAGCGCGGGGTACACTGAAGCTTTCTTT. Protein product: CAISLILSAGYTEAFF. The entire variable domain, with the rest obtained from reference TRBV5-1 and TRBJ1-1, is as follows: KAGVTQTPRYLIKTRGQQVTLSCSPISGHRSVSWYQQTPGQGLQFLFEYFSETQRNKGNFPGRFSGRQFSNSRSEMNVSTLELGDSALYLCAISLILSAGYTEAFFGQGTRLTVV.

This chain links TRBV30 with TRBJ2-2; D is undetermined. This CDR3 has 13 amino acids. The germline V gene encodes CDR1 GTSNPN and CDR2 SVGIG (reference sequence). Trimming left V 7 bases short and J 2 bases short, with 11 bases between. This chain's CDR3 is CAFRPGNTGELFF. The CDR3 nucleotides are TGTGCCTTCAGGCCCGGAAACACCGGGGAGCTGTTTTTT.

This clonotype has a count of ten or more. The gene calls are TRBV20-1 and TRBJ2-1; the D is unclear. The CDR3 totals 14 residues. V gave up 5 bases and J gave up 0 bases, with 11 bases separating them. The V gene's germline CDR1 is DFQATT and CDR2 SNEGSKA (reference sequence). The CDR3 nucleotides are TGCAGTGCTCACGCGCGAAGCTCCTACAATGAGCAGTTCTTC. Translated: CSAHARSSYNEQFF.

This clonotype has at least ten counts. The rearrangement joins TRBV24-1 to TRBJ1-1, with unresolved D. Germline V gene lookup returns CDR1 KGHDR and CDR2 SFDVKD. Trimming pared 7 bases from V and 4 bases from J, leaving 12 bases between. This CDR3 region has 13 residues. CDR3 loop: CATRSGSGTEAFF. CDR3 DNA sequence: TGTGCCACCAGGTCGGGTTCGGGCACTGAAGCTTTCTTT.

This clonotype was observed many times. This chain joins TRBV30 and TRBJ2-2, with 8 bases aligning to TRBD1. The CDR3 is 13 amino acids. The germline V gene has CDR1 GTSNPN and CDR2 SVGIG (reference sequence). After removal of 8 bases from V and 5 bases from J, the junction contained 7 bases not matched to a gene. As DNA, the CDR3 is TGTGCCCGGGGGAGACAGGGGACCGGGGAGCTGTTTTTT. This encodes CARGRQGTGELFF.